This entry describes one T cell receptor beta chain. The antigen is unknown. It was RNA transcripts that yielded the amplified TCR beta CDR3 regions. Carried out on the TCR CDR3, a first-round RT-PCR used the HTBI primer set. TCRdb re-called the multiplex PCR reads with MiXCR, one entry per CDR3 protein. The sample shows around 300,000 distinct CDR3 sequences, about 14% of them seen only once. The data derive from a study of T cells in Graves' hyperthyroidism and ophthalmopathy. Hyperthyroidism, newly diagnosed and lasting under 2 months, affected patients aged 18 to 65. Regarding the study as a whole: The blood repertoire included most of the expanded thyroid clonotypes above 0.001.

Trimming removed 7 bases from V and 7 bases from J, with 7 bases in between. CDR1 and CDR2 (germline): MDHEN, SYDVKM. There are 11 residues in the CDR3. This clonotype originated in a woman aged 25 to 39 with Graves' hyperthyroidism that later progressed to Graves' ophthalmopathy. Sequencing was done on a sample of blood. This sequence joins TRBV28 and TRBJ2-2, with D unclear. CDR3: CASTWNGELFF. In nucleotides, the CDR3 is TGTGCCAGCACATGGAACGGGGAGCTGTTTTTT.